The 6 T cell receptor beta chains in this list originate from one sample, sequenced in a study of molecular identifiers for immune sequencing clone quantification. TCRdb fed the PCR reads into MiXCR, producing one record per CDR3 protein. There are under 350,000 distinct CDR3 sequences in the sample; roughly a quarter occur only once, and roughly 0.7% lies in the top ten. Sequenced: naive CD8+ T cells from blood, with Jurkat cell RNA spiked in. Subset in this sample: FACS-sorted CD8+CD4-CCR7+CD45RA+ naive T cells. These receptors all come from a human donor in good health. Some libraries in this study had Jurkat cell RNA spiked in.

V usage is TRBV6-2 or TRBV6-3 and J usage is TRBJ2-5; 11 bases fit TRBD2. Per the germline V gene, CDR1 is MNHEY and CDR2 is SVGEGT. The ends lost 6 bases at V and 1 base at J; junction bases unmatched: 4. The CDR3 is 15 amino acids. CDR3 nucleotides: TGTGCCAGCAGCCGACTAGCGGGGAGCCAAGAGACCCAGTACTTC. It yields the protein CASSRLAGSQETQYF.

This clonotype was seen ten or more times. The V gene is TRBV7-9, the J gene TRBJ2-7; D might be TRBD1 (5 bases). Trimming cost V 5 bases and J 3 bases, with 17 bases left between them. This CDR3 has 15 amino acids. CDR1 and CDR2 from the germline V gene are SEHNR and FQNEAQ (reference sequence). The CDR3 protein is CASSPGPRANYEQYF. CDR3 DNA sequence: TGTGCCAGCAGCCCCGGGCCCAGGGCGAACTACGAGCAGTACTTC. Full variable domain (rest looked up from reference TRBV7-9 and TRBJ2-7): DTGVSQNPRHKITKRGQNVTFRCDPISEHNRLYWYRQTLGQGPEFLTYFQNEAQLEKSRLLSDRFSAERPKGSFSTLEIQRTEQGDSAMYLCASSPGPRANYEQYFGPGTRLTVT.

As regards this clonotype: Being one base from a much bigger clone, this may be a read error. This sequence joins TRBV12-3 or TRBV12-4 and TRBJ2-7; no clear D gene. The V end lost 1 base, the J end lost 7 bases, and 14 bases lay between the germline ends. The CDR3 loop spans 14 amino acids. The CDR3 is CASSLGLGPWEQYF. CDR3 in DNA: TGTGCCAGCAGTTTAGGGCTCGGCCCATGGGAGCAGTACTTC.

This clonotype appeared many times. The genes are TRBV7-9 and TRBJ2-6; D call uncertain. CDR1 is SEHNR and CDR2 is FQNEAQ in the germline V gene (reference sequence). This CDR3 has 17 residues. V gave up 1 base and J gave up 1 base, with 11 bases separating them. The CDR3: CASSLEYSLSGANVLTF. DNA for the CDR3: TGTGCCAGCAGCTTAGAGTATTCGTTGTCTGGGGCCAACGTCCTGACTTTC.

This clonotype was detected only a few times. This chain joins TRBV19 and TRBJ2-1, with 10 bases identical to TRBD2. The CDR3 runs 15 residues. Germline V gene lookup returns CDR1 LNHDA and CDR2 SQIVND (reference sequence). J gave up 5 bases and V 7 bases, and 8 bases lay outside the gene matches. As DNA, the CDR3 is TGTGCCAGTAAAACCGGGACTAGCGCCGACAATGAGCAGTTCTTC. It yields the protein CASKTGTSADNEQFF.

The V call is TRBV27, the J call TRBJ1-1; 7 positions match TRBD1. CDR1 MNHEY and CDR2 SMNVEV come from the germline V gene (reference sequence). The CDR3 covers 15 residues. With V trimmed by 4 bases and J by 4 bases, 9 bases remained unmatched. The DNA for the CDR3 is TGTGCCAGCAGTTCCCGGGACAGCATGATCACTGAAGCTTTCTTT. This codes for CASSSRDSMITEAFF.